This T cell receptor (beta chain) comes out of a study of CD8+ T cells in alopecia areata. Concerning this clone: Antigen specificity is unknown.

The treatment here: oral pan-JAK inhibitor, 5-10 mg twice daily. Cell sorting on a FACSAria was used to separate CD4+ and CD8+ T cells from the PBMCs. Points from the study as a whole: The study found tofacitinib significantly decreased scalp clonality and expanded CD8+ clones among the top 100. In scalp and blood, many expanded lesional clones persisted during tofacitinib. Lesional scalp, especially alopecia totalis/universalis, showed higher clonality than normal scalp.

In each case, RNA was isolated and then reverse transcribed into cDNA as the sequencing template. Produced via immunoSEQ multiplex PCR; TCRdb's table is partial and in-frame only. The sample records about 270,000 clones, 60% being singletons. Here the sequenced sample was CD4+ T cells sorted from blood, taken at week 52, from a patient treated with tofacitinib. The TCR sequence derives from a human donor with alopecia areata.

DNA for the CDR3: TGCGCCAGCAGCCCAGCCGGGGGATTGAACACTGAAGCTTTCTTT. Amino acid sequence: CASSPAGGLNTEAFF. The J gene is TRBJ1-1, the V gene TRBV5-1; possible D gene TRBD1, 5 bases. The CDR3 is 15 residues long. Trimming removed 4 bases at V and 0 bases at J, with 13 bases between. Germline V gives CDR1 SGHRS, CDR2 YFSETQ.